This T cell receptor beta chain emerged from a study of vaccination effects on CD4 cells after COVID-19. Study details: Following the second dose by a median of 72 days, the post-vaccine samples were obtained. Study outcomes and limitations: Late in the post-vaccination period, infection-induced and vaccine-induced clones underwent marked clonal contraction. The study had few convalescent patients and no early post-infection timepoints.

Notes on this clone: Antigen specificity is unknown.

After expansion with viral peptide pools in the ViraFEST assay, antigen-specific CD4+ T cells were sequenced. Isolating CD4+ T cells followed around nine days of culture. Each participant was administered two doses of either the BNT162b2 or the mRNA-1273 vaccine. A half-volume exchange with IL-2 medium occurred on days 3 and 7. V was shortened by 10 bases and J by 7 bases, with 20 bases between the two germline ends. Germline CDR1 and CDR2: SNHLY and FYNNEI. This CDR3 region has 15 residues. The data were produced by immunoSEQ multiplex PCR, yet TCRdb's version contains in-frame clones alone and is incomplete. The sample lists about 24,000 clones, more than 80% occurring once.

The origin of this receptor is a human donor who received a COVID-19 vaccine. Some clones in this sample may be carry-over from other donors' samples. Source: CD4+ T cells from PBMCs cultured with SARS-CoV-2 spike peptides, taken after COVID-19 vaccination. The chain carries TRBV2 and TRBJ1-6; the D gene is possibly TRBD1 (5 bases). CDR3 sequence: CAIGVEQVGNSPLHF. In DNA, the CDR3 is TGTGCCATCGGTGTTGAACAGGTCGGGAATTCACCCCTCCACTTT.